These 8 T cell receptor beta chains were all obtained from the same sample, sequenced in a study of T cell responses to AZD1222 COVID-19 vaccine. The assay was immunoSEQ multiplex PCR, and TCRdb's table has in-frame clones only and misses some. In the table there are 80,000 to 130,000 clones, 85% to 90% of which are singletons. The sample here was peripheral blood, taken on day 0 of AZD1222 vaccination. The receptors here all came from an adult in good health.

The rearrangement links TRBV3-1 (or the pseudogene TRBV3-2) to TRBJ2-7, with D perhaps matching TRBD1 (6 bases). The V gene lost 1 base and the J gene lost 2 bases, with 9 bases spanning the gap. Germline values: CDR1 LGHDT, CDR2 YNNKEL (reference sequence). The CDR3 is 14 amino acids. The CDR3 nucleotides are TGTGCCAGCAGCCAAGGTCGGACAGCCTACGAGCAGTACTTC. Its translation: CASSQGRTAYEQYF.

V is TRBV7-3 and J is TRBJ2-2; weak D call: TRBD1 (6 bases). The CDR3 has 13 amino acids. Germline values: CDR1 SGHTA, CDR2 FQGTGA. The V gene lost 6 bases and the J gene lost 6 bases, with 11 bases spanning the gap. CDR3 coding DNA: TGTGCCAGCAGTAGTACAGGGTCCGGGGAGCTGTTTTTT. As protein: CASSSTGSGELFF.

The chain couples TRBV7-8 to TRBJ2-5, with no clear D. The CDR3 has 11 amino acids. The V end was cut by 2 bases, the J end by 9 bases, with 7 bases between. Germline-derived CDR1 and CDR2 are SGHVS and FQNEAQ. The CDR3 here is CASSLQLAQYF. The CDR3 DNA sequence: TGTGCCAGCAGCTTACAACTGGCCCAGTACTTC.

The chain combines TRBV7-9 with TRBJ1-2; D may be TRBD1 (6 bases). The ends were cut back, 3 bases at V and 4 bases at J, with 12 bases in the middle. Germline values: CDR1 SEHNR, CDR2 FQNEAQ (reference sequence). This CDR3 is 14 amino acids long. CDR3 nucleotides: TGTGCCAGCAGCTTTAACACAGGGATCTATGGCTACACCTTC. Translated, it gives CASSFNTGIYGYTF.

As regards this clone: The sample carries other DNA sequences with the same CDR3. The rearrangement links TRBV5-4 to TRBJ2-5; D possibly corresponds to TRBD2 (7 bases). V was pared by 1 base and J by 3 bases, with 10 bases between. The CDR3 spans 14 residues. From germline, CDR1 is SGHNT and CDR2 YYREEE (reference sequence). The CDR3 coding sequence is TGTGCCAGCAGCTTGCGGGGGGCGGAAGAGACCCAGTACTTC. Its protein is CASSLRGAEETQYF.

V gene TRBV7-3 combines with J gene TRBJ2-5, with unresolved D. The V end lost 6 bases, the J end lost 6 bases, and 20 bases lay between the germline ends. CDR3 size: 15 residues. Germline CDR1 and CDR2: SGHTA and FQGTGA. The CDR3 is CASSPAPSSAQTQYF. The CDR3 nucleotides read TGTGCCAGCAGTCCTGCGCCCTCGAGCGCGCAGACCCAGTACTTC.

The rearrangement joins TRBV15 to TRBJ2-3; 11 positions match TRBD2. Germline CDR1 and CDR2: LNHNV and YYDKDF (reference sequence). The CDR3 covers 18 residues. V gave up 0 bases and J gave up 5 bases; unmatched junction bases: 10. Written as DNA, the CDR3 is TGTGCCACCAGCAGAGAAGGTAGCCTAGCGGGGGGATTAGATACGCAGTATTTT. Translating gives CATSREGSLAGGLDTQYF.

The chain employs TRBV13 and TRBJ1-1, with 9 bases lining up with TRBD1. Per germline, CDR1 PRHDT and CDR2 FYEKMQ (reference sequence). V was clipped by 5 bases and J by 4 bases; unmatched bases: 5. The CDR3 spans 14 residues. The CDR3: CASSPDRGGTEAFF. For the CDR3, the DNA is TGTGCCAGCAGCCCGGACAGGGGCGGCACTGAAGCTTTCTTT.